The 12 T cell receptor beta chains reported below all come from one sample, sequenced in a study of cytotoxic CD8 clonotypes in ibrutinib-treated CLL. Assay: immunoSEQ multiplex PCR; the TCRdb copy retains only in-frame clones and omits some. The repertoire holds roughly 130,000 clones, with around three quarters as singletons. The sequencing here drew on PBMCs, taken after 12 months of ibrutinib treatment. All receptors derive from a human donor with chronic lymphocytic leukemia.

Concerning this clone: Its ends do not fully match the called genes, so a read error is possible. V is TRBV18 and J is TRBJ1-5; tentatively, D is TRBD1 (6 bases). The CDR3 has 15 residues. The germline CDR1 and CDR2 sequences are KGHSH and LQKENI. The CDR3 DNA is TGTGCCAGCTCCCCACGGGAGGGGGGCAATCAGCCCCAGCATTTT. Protein: CASSPREGGNQPQHF.

This clone was recorded a few times. V gene TRBV2 combines with J gene TRBJ2-7; no definite D call. The CDR3 consists of 12 residues. V lost 7 bases and J lost 2, with 9 bases in between. CDR1 SNHLY and CDR2 FYNNEI come from the germline V gene. The CDR3 DNA reads TGTGCCAGCAAGGGCACTGCCTACGAGCAGTACTTC. Its translation is CASKGTAYEQYF.

This CDR3 is CASSAIGTGEETQYF. CDR3 in DNA: TGTGCCAGCAGTGCGATCGGGACAGGGGAAGAGACCCAGTACTTC. This rearrangement joins TRBV2 to TRBJ2-5; 10 bases fit TRBD1. The V gene end was trimmed by 4 bases and the J gene end by 3 bases; junction bases not matched to a gene: 5. Germline loops: CDR1 SNHLY, CDR2 FYNNEI. The CDR3 consists of 15 residues.

The chain links TRBV11-3 to TRBJ2-1, with 11 nucleotides matching TRBD1. The CDR3 contains 15 residues. Germline CDR1 and CDR2: SGHNT and YENEEA. The V and J ends lost 5 bases and 6 bases, in that order; junction bases with no gene match: 6. In DNA form, the CDR3 reads TGTGCCAGCAGCACCTACGGGACAGGGGGCAATGAGCAGTTCTTC. Translating gives CASSTYGTGGNEQFF.

This chain uses TRBV9 with TRBJ2-5; TRBD1 aligns across 8 bases. The CDR3 covers 15 residues. V gave up 4 bases and J gave up 5 bases; unmatched junction bases: 10. Per the germline V gene, CDR1 is SGDLS and CDR2 is YYNGEE. The CDR3 protein is CASSRLGQGEETQYF. CDR3 nucleotide sequence: TGTGCCAGCAGCAGACTAGGACAGGGTGAGGAGACCCAGTACTTC.

The chain employs TRBV5-6 and TRBJ1-2, with a weak D call TRBD1 (6 bases). Germline V gene sequence: CDR1 SGHDT, CDR2 YYEEEE. This CDR3 has 14 amino acids. The germline V and J ends were trimmed by 4 bases and 12 bases, with 22 bases remaining between them. In nucleotides, the CDR3 is TGTGCCAGCAGCCCTGGGACATTCCAGGCCGGGGACACCTTC. It codes for CASSPGTFQAGDTF.

This chain connects TRBV27 to TRBJ2-3; TRBD2 matches at 7 bases. Germline CDR1 is MNHEY and CDR2 is SMNVEV (reference sequence). Trimming removed 3 bases from V and 2 bases from J; junction bases left unmatched: 5. The CDR3 totals 15 residues. CDR3 in amino acids: CASSFRGRATDTQYF. CDR3 sequence (DNA): TGTGCCAGCAGTTTCCGGGGGAGGGCCACAGATACGCAGTATTTT.

The genes are TRBV11-2 and TRBJ2-1; 7 bases are a match to TRBD1. The CDR3 is 17 residues long. The J segment lost 7 bases and the V segment lost 6 bases, leaving 18 bases of the junction unmatched. Germline-derived CDR1 and CDR2 are SGHAT and FQNNGV. Written as DNA, the CDR3 is TGTGCCAGCAGTATATTAGGCAGGACAGGTTGGGTTAATGAGCAGTTCTTC. It specifies CASSILGRTGWVNEQFF.

The rearrangement uses TRBV5-4 and TRBJ2-1; 11 positions agree with TRBD2. The CDR3 is 16 amino acids. The trim removed 4 bases at V and 15 bases at J, leaving 18 bases unmatched. The germline V gene has CDR1 SGHNT and CDR2 YYREEE (reference sequence). The CDR3 region has the DNA TGTGCCAGCAGCGAGGGGACTAGCGGAACCGTACGGAGTCTGTTCTTC. Translated: CASSEGTSGTVRSLFF.

This chain uses TRBV19 with TRBJ1-1; D unclear. Looked up from germline, CDR1 is LNHDA and CDR2 is SQIVND (reference sequence). V lost 5 bases and J 4 bases, leaving 17 bases between the germline ends. CDR3 length equals 15 residues. CDR3 sequence: CASSPRQDSGTEAFF. In DNA, the CDR3 is TGTGCCAGTAGTCCGAGGCAAGATTCGGGCACTGAAGCTTTCTTT.

This rearrangement joins TRBV5-1 to TRBJ2-3; 7 bases fit TRBD1. Germline CDR1 reads SGHRS; CDR2 reads YFSETQ. After removal of 0 bases from V and 2 bases from J, the junction contained 0 bases not matched to a gene. This CDR3 has 14 residues. The CDR3 nucleotides read TGCGCCAGCAGCTTGGAGGGGGCCACAGATACGCAGTATTTT. This encodes CASSLEGATDTQYF.

The chain has TRBV11-1 and TRBJ2-1; 13 bases map to TRBD2. CDR3 length: 18 residues. Unmatched junction bases numbered 3, after V lost 1 base and J lost 0 bases. Germline values: CDR1 SGHAT, CDR2 FQDESV (reference sequence). For the CDR3, the DNA is TGTGCCAGCAGCTTAGGTGGGACTAGCGGGATCTCCTACAATGAGCAGTTCTTC. Protein: CASSLGGTSGISYNEQFF.